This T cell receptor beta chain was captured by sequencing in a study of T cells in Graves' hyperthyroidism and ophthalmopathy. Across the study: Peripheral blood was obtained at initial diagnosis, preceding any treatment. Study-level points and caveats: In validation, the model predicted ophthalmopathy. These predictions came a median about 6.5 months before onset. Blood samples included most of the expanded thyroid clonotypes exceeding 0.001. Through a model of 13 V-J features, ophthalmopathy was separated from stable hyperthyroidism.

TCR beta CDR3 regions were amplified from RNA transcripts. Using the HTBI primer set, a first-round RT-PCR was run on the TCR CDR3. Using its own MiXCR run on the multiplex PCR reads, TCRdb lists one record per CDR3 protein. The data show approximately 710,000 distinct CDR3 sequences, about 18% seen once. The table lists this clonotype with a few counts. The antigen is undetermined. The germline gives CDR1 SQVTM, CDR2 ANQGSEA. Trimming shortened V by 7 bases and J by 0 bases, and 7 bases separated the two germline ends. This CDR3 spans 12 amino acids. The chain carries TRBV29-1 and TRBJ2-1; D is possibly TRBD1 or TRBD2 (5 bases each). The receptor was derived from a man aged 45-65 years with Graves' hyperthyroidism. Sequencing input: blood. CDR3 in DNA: TGCAGCGCAGGGAGCTCCTACAATGAGCAGTTCTTC. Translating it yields CSAGSSYNEQFF.